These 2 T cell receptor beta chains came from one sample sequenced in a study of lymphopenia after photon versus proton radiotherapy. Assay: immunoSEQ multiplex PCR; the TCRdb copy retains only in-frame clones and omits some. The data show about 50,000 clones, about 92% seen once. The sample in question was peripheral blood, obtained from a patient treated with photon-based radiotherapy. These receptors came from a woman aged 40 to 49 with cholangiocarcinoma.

CDR3 nucleotide sequence: TGTGCCAGCAGCTTCGGTAACGCTGGGGAAGCTTTCTTT. It yields the protein CASSFGNAGEAFF. The rearrangement links TRBV13 to TRBJ1-1; D is undetermined. The CDR3 covers 13 residues. The germline V gene encodes CDR1 PRHDT and CDR2 FYEKMQ (reference sequence). Trimming pared 3 bases from V and 8 bases from J, leaving 13 bases between.

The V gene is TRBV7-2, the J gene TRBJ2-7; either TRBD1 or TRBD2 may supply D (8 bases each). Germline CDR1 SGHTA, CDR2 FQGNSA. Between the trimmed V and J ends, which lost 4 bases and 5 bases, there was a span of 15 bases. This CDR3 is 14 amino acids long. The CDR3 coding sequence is TGTGCCAGCAGCTATAGCGGGACAGGTAACGAGCAGTACTTC. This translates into CASSYSGTGNEQYF.